The clone carrying this TCR beta chain was seen a single time. Its antigen is unknown. The study ran its PCR with 60 Vbeta and 13 Jbeta primers. Libraries were prepared by immunoSEQ multiplex PCR; TCRdb keeps only in-frame clonotypes and omits some of them. The data hold approximately 100,000 clones, with under 80% observed a single time. These data originate in a study of cytomegalovirus exposure and HLA in healthy donors. Study-level background: HLA-typed donors were the source of 90 million or so unique TCRs, which an early data release held. The study, taken as a whole, reports: About 150 TCR beta chains were listed as cytomegalovirus-associated. Associated with HLA alleles at 0.05 false discovery rate in a later analysis were some 16,000 TCR beta sequences. The study assumed roughly uniform donor sequencing depth for presence/absence analyses.

CDR3 length: 17 residues. The germline V gene encodes CDR1 SGHAT and CDR2 FQNNGV. V lost 2 bases to trimming and J lost 5 bases; unmatched junction nucleotides: 11. The chain has TRBV11-2 and TRBJ2-5, with TRBD1 identical over 10 bases. The sequence was collected from a man aged 55 to 69 in good health and CMV-seronegative. The sample taken for sequencing was PBMCs. The CDR3 DNA reads TGTGCCAGCAGCTTAACTGGGGGACAGGGGTGGTTGGAGACCCAGTACTTC. It codes for CASSLTGGQGWLETQYF.